The present T cell receptor beta chain was sequenced within a study of post-analysis software for immune sequencing data. CDR3 length: 14 amino acids. Between the trimmed V and J ends, which lost 4 bases and 10 bases, there was a span of 20 bases. Germline-derived CDR1 and CDR2 are SGDLS and YYNGEE. Each TCR beta cDNA library carried unique molecular identifiers. T cells numbering roughly 1 to 10 million yielded around 500,000 cDNA molecules. TCRdb fed the PCR reads into MiXCR, producing one record per CDR3 protein. The data show about 160,000 distinct CDR3 sequences, about 37% seen once. Study results and limitations: The study found TRBV5-6, TRBV5-1 and TRBV20-1 among five or six TRBV segments more frequent in patients than controls. Strong same-batch co-clustering of samples appeared with F measure clustering. Normalized Chao1 diversity in multiple sclerosis patients fell significantly below that of controls.

A word on this clonotype: The antigen is undetermined.

The sequence derives from a girl between 5 and 17 years old with multiple sclerosis. The J gene is TRBJ1-1, the V gene TRBV9; TRBD1 might be the D (6 bases). The sample in question was blood, obtained after autologous hematopoietic stem cell transplantation. CDR3 bases: TGTGCCAGCAGCCCCCGGGACAACCAAATTGTAGCTTTCTTT. It is translated as CASSPRDNQIVAFF.